This T cell receptor (beta chain) emerged from a study of blood T cell repertoires in COVID-19. CDR3 size: 14 residues. Trimming stripped 4 bases from V and 1 base from J, with 11 bases between. Per the germline V gene, CDR1 is SNHLY and CDR2 is FYNNEI. Authors' processing steps: Estimates of nucleated cell counts were drawn from the amplification of reference gene primers. Only in-frame clones appear in the TCRdb table, and some are missing; sequencing was by immunoSEQ multiplex PCR. V and J calls and clone size follow that table, whereas D and trimming were derived from the DNA. The sample shows about 260,000 clones, approximately 92% of them seen only once.

The chain links TRBV2 to TRBJ2-7; weak D call: TRBD2 (5 bases). The receptor was isolated from a person aged 18-30 years with COVID-19, enrolled during active disease. The sequenced sample consisted of peripheral blood. The CDR3 loop is CASSVELGSYEQYF. The CDR3 DNA follows: TGTGCCAGCAGTGTAGAACTAGGGTCCTACGAGCAGTACTTC.